This TCR beta chain was sequenced in a study of T cells in tuberculosis. For the study at large: The T cells targeted glucose monomycolate, a mycobacterial lipid, via CD1B. In South Africa, adults with active tuberculosis were compared with IGRA-negative and latently infected IGRA-positive adolescents. Study-level results: Active tuberculosis patients had shorter CDR3-alpha; the beta difference was nonsignificant. Smaller distances to GMM-specific TCRs suggested their expansion in active tuberculosis.

The method was immunoSEQ multiplex PCR; TCRdb's version includes in-frame clones alone and lacks a portion of them. Counted here are about 30,000 clones, approximately 95% occurring once; the ten biggest clones make up around 4.6%. On this clone: What it binds is unknown.

Germline loops: CDR1 SNHLY, CDR2 FYNNEI. This CDR3 comprises 16 residues. V shed 6 bases and J 0 bases; nucleotides not matched to a gene: 4. Sequenced input: PBMCs. This clonotype was sampled from a donor between 10 and 35 years old with latent tuberculosis or without tuberculosis infection. The V and J genes are TRBV2 and TRBJ2-7; 14 nucleotides agree with TRBD2. CDR3 nucleotide sequence: TGTGCCAGCAGGAGGACTAGCGGGGGGTCCTCCTACGAGCAGTACTTC. Protein product: CASRRTSGGSSYEQYF.